This TCR beta chain was identified in a study of shared clonotypes between healthy human individuals. Broader study findings: Unshared clonotypes carried lower generation probabilities than those common to all four donors. A few donors held about 5% of naive CD4 clonotypes in common.

Germline V gene lookup returns CDR1 SEHNR and CDR2 FQNEAQ (reference sequence). Trimming shortened V by 3 bases and J by 4 bases, and 16 bases separated the two germline ends. The CDR3 is 15 residues long. Of note for this clone: Its antigen is still unknown.

The naive CD8 population came from CD45RO-negative cells selected for CCR7, without terminally differentiated effector memory CD45RA+ cells. The assay was run at deep level. Measured with immunoSEQ multiplex PCR; TCRdb has only the in-frame clones, and not every one. The sample lists 600,000 or so clones, 85% to 95% occurring once. The sequencing input was naive CD8+ T cells sorted from blood. The V gene is TRBV7-9, the J gene TRBJ2-7; TRBD2 is a possible D gene (6 bases). The receptor was isolated from a woman in her twenties or thirties in good health. The CDR3 nucleotides read TGTGCCAGCAGCTTGGCAAGCGGGCTCATTTACGAGCAGTACTTC. Translating gives CASSLASGLIYEQYF.